The source of this T cell receptor (beta chain) is a study of blood T cell repertoires in COVID-19. The table came from immunoSEQ multiplex PCR; TCRdb's copy has only in-frame clones and leaves some out. The sample comprises 200,000 or so clones, about 88% of which are singletons, and roughly 2.7% rests with the top ten. Living in about two dozen US areas, the participants were between 18 and 89 years of age. The material sequenced was PBMCs or T cells enriched from blood (not recorded which). The TCR comes from a woman aged 30 to 39 who had recovered from COVID-19.

Here the CDR3 DNA reads TGCGCCAGCAGCCAATGGTCTGCAGGGGGACAGCCCCAGCATTTT. Its translation is CASSQWSAGGQPQHF. This chain connects TRBV4-1 to TRBJ1-5; 7 bases map to TRBD1. Unmatched junction bases numbered 8, after V lost 2 bases and J lost 7 bases. Germline lookup yields CDR1 MGHRA and CDR2 YSYEKL. The CDR3 loop spans 15 amino acids.